This T cell receptor (beta chain) was retrieved from a study of T cells in Graves' hyperthyroidism and ophthalmopathy (dated by TCRdb to the late 2010s). A note on the overall study: Peripheral blood samples were taken at initial diagnosis, before any treatment was given. A discovery cohort of around 98 patients, 43 with Graves' ophthalmopathy and 55 to 65 with stable Graves' hyperthyroidism, was used to find distinguishing TCR V-J signatures. Prospective prediction of ophthalmopathy was tested in an independent validation cohort of about 19 hyperthyroidism patients and some 17 patients who later progressed to ophthalmopathy. The 95 to 100 discovery patients were divided at random into training and test sets in a 7:3 ratio. In roughly six Graves' hyperthyroidism patients, the study also compared T-cell repertoires from thyroid tissue with T-cell repertoires from blood. After blood sampling, hyperthyroidism patients were treated with methimazole at a starting dose of 30 mg daily, and ophthalmopathy patients were treated with high-dose intravenous methylprednisolone. TCR Vbeta CDR3 sequencing of 130 to 150 peripheral blood samples (approximately 44 ophthalmopathy, about 74 hyperthyroidism and roughly 17 progressor patients) is reported in the paper.

This clonotype was observed at least ten times. Its antigen remains undetermined. No base-level quality is on record; no much larger clone is a single base apart. Points the paper makes about the study in general: In validation, the model predicted progression to ophthalmopathy a median of around six months before onset, with approximately 71% sensitivity and 72.22% specificity. Most expanded thyroid clonotypes (frequency above 0.001) were also detected in blood, suggesting blood repertoires may reflect thyroid immune responses. In cross-validation, a model built on a 13 V-J signature told ophthalmopathy apart from stable hyperthyroidism with approximately 90% sensitivity and roughly 83% specificity, and in testing the same model reached 80%/75%. No statistical method was used to fix the sample size in advance, and group allocation was not hidden from the investigators.

Reading from cysteine to phenylalanine, the CDR3 counts 14 amino acids. The entry retains the CDR3 DNA only, 42 bases that are in frame from base 1. Looking up the germline V gene yields CDR1 MNHNS and CDR2 SASEGT. V drops 5 bases and J drops 8 bases, leaving 15 bases in between. Ophthalmopathy patients had moderately to severely active disease, Clinical Activity Score of at least 3, NOSPECS grade of at least 4, and duration under 3 months. The study excluded patients with uncontrolled infections, other autoimmune diseases, pregnancy or lactation. Diagnoses were established on the basis of clinical symptoms, serum thyroxine and TRAb, thyroid ultrasound, and orbital computed tomography. PBMCs were isolated from 8 to 10 ml of fresh peripheral blood by Ficoll-Paque density gradient centrifugation. Total RNA was extracted using Trizol reagent, and RNA quality was assessed on an Agilent 2100 Bioanalyzer.

TCR beta CDR3 regions were amplified from RNA transcripts. The first round of RT-PCR for the TCR CDR3 was performed with the HTBI primer set and the Qiagen OneStep RT-PCR kit. Libraries were constructed in a second round of multiplex PCR, after which size selection and purification were performed. Sequencing of the libraries was done on an Illumina HiSeq2000 using paired-end 100 bp reads. Regarding the original processing steps: SOAPnuke was used to process the raw data, with reads discarded if the reads contained adapters or uncalled bases, had a mean Phred below 15, or lacked an exact constant-primer or identifier match. COPE v1.2.5 was used to merge the high-quality paired reads, and each unique nucleotide sequence was defined as a clonotype. Clonotypes were aligned to IMGT TRBV, TRBD and TRBJ reference segments using MiTCR v1.1. The analysis included only V-J combinations with a frequency above 0.0001, which together covered around 99% of the repertoires. A TCS score was defined as the ratio between F50 (clonal expansion) and ExV (chaos), using BLOSUM62-based TCRdist between CDR3 peptides within each V-J. Welch's t-statistics and random forest reduced roughly 540 V-J features to 10 to 15, which were used in a naive Bayes classifier (R e1071). Clones were called with MiXCR by TCRdb after fastp trimmed the public reads at Q25, and only in-frame beta chains were retained. Each CDR3 protein gets just one entry, which takes the most common genes and DNA from the rows behind it. These V and J calls originate from TCRdb's pipeline instead of the authors' own analysis. The sample data list 410,000 or so distinct CDR3 sequences, and roughly 14% of these were observed just once. About 13% of the sample comes from the top ten.

The material sequenced was blood. The chain was built from TRBV6-1 and TRBJ1-4; confidence is insufficient to name the D gene. The clonotype was recovered from a man aged 18-30 years with Graves' ophthalmopathy. The DNA sequence reads TGTGCCAGCAGTCACCGGGCCCAGTGGGAAAAACTGTTTTTT. Translated, it gives CASSHRAQWEKLFF.